This passage covers 13 T cell receptor beta chains from one sample sequenced in a study of beta chain features in type 1 diabetes. General observations from the study: Shorter TCRB CDR3s, moderately but significantly so, were found in Type 1 diabetes patients in all four CD4+ subsets.

Every bit of the isolated RNA underwent reverse transcription, so sequencing read expressed TCRB transcripts. TCRdb's copy holds only in-frame clones and misses some; the assay was immunoSEQ multiplex PCR. The sample gives around 260,000 clones, around 22% of which show up once; about 0.012% is in the top ten. No antigen has been identified for these receptors. The sequenced sample consisted of naive CD4+ T cells from blood. The receptors derive from a young woman with type 1 diabetes.

This clone occurred a few times. This rearrangement joins TRBV18 to TRBJ2-7; D might be TRBD2 (5 bases). Trimming removed 1 base at V and 4 bases at J, with 8 bases between. Germline assignment: CDR1 KGHSH and CDR2 LQKENI. CDR3 length: 13 residues. As DNA, the CDR3 is TGTGCCAGCTCACCACTCCAGCGGTACGAGCAGTACTTC. It translates to CASSPLQRYEQYF.

This clone was detected once. This chain links TRBV11-2 with TRBJ2-1, with TRBD1 matching 7 bases. The CDR3 runs 16 residues. Germline V gene sequence: CDR1 SGHAT, CDR2 FQNNGV. V trimming: 5 bases; J trimming: 6 bases; junction bases outside the gene matches: 13. The DNA for the CDR3 is TGTGCCAGCAGCCAATGGGACACCAGGGGGTTCAATGAGCAGTTCTTC. Translation gives CASSQWDTRGFNEQFF. Variable domain in full (rest from reference TRBV11-2 and TRBJ2-1): EAGVAQSPRYKIIEKRQSVAFWCNPISGHATLYWYQQILGQGPKLLIQFQNNGVVDDSQLPKDRFSAERLKGVDSTLKIQPAKLEDSAVYLCASSQWDTRGFNEQFFGPGTRLTVL.

The chain is built from TRBV29-1 and TRBJ2-7; a weak D match, TRBD1 (5 bases). Germline assignment: CDR1 SQVTM and CDR2 ANQGSEA. V was cut by 4 bases and J by 1 base, with 11 bases left in between. The CDR3 contains 13 residues. In nucleotides, the CDR3 is TGCAGCGTTGTTGTCAGGGCATCCTACGAGCAGTACTTC. Translated, it gives CSVVVRASYEQYF.

The rearrangement uses TRBV28 and TRBJ1-1; D is ambiguous. The V end lost 5 bases, the J end lost 2 bases, and 21 bases lay between the germline ends. Germline-derived CDR1 and CDR2 are MDHEN and SYDVKM. This CDR3 spans 17 amino acids. The CDR3 DNA reads as TGTGCCAGCAGTCCCCCATGGGTGGGAGACTTAAACACTGAAGCTTTCTTT. It yields the protein CASSPPWVGDLNTEAFF.

This chain joins TRBV7-3 and TRBJ1-2, with 7 bases fitting TRBD1. This CDR3 has 15 amino acids. V trimming: 5 bases; J trimming: 0 bases; junction bases outside the gene matches: 6. CDR1 is SGHTA and CDR2 is FQGTGA in the germline V gene. The CDR3 nucleotides read TGTGCCAGCAGCCTCGAAGGGGGCCCTAACTATGGCTACACCTTC. Translation gives CASSLEGGPNYGYTF. The variable domain in full, with the rest retrieved from reference TRBV7-3 and TRBJ1-2, is GAGVSQTPSNKVTEKGKYVELRCDPISGHTALYWYRQSLGQGPEFLIYFQGTGAADDSGLPNDRFFAVRPEGSVSTLKIQRTERGDSAVYLCASSLEGGPNYGYTFGSGTRLTVV.

The chain's CDR3 is CASSESGTGDTGELFF. In DNA form, the CDR3 reads TGTGCCAGTAGTGAGAGCGGGACAGGGGACACCGGGGAGCTGTTTTTT. The V and J genes are TRBV19 and TRBJ2-2, with TRBD1 matching 10 bases. The CDR3 runs 16 residues. With V trimmed by 5 bases and J by 3 bases, 6 bases remained unmatched. From germline, CDR1 is LNHDA and CDR2 SQIVND (reference sequence).

This clone occurred a few times. The V gene is TRBV6-1, the J gene TRBJ2-7; 8 positions match TRBD1. J was trimmed by 0 bases and V by 7 bases; bases with no gene match: 8. The CDR3 is 15 amino acids. Looked up from germline, CDR1 is MNHNS and CDR2 is SASEGT. The DNA for the CDR3 is TGTGCCAGCACCCCGGACAGGGCCACCTCCTACGAGCAGTACTTC. Translated: CASTPDRATSYEQYF.

The table lists this clone with a few counts. The V gene is TRBV5-1, the J gene TRBJ2-1; TRBD2 might be the D (6 bases). With 0 bases removed from V and 8 bases from J, the gap between germline ends came to 12 bases. CDR1 is SGHRS, CDR2 YFSETQ, per germline. CDR3 length: 14 residues. CDR3 loop: CASSLGPTGDEQFF. The CDR3 nucleotides are TGCGCCAGCAGCTTGGGACCGACGGGGGATGAGCAGTTCTTC.

J is TRBJ1-3 and V is TRBV30; maybe TRBD1 (5 bases). CDR1 is GTSNPN and CDR2 is SVGIG in the germline V gene (reference sequence). This CDR3 spans 16 amino acids. V was trimmed by 0 bases and J by 1 base, leaving 13 bases between them. CDR3 DNA sequence: TGTGCCTGGAGTGTAACTGGGGCGAGATCTGGAAACACCATATATTTT. Amino acid sequence: CAWSVTGARSGNTIYF.

The V gene is TRBV28, the J gene TRBJ1-5, with 9 bases aligning to TRBD1. Looked up from germline, CDR1 is MDHEN and CDR2 is SYDVKM. V was clipped by 5 bases and J by 5 bases; unmatched bases: 7. This CDR3 is built from 15 residues. The CDR3 sequence is CASSNPGQGYQPQHF. For the CDR3, the DNA is TGTGCCAGCAGTAATCCGGGACAGGGCTATCAGCCCCAGCATTTT.

The genes are TRBV11-1 and TRBJ2-1; D is possibly TRBD2 (6 bases). This CDR3 has 14 amino acids. Trimming removed 3 bases at V and 3 bases at J, with 9 bases between. Germline V gene lookup returns CDR1 SGHAT and CDR2 FQDESV (reference sequence). The CDR3 reads CASSLEGYYNEQFF. The CDR3, as DNA: TGTGCCAGCAGCTTGGAGGGTTACTACAATGAGCAGTTCTTC.

The V call is TRBV27, the J call TRBJ1-1; 7 bases line up with TRBD1. J lost 0 bases, V lost 5 bases, and 12 bases had no gene match. The CDR3 spans 17 residues. Per germline, CDR1 MNHEY and CDR2 SMNVEV (reference sequence). CDR3 sequence reads: CASSQDRKTYMNTEAFF. The CDR3 DNA reads as TGTGCCAGCAGTCAGGACAGGAAAACTTACATGAACACTGAAGCTTTCTTT.

About this clone: This sample includes further DNA sequences coding for the same CDR3. The V call is TRBV29-1, the J call TRBJ2-5; 9 bases are shared with TRBD2. Per the germline V gene, CDR1 is SQVTM and CDR2 is ANQGSEA. The V gene end was trimmed by 3 bases and the J gene end by 2 bases; junction bases not matched to a gene: 1. This CDR3 region has 13 residues. The CDR3 reads CSVETSGQETQYF. The CDR3 region has the DNA TGCAGCGTTGAGACTAGCGGACAAGAGACCCAGTACTTC.